This TCR beta chain was recovered during a study of T cell responses to AZD1222 COVID-19 vaccine. Study-level points and caveats: Possibly, clonal diversity was underestimated; donors were largely white British and included more females.

Germline V gene lookup returns CDR1 SGHTA and CDR2 FQGTGA. This CDR3 has 15 residues. V lost 0 bases, J lost 6 bases, and 5 bases stayed unmatched. Notes on this clone: Its antigen is not identified.

Produced via immunoSEQ multiplex PCR; TCRdb's table is partial and in-frame only. The table includes around 100,000 clones, about 93% detected once. Sequenced here: peripheral blood, sampled on day 0 of AZD1222 vaccination. The J gene is TRBJ2-1, the V gene TRBV7-3, with 7 bases matching TRBD2. The source is an adult in good health. The chain's CDR3 is CASSLTAGAVNEQFF. CDR3 nucleotides: TGTGCCAGCAGCTTAACTGCGGGAGCGGTCAATGAGCAGTTCTTC.